Each of the 6 T cell receptor beta chains below was sequenced from the same sample in a study of blood T cell repertoires in COVID-19 (dated by TCRdb to 2020 to 2022). Library preparation employed the immunoSEQ multiplex PCR assay. TCRdb provides this immuneACCESS table in a form limited to in-frame rearrangements. Some clones are lacking; in checked studies, under half of them reflect an unresolved V gene, and why the rest are absent is not known. Within this sample are tens of thousands of clones, with 80% to 90% of them counted one time only. Over 4.5% of the sample is taken by the ten largest. Material for sequencing was peripheral blood. The receptors originated from a human donor in a cohort sampled during active COVID-19.

The rearrangement joins TRBV7-2 to TRBJ2-1; 12 nucleotides line up with TRBD2. The V and J ends lost 0 bases and 10 bases, in that order; junction bases with no gene match: 7. CDR1 is SGHTA, CDR2 FQGNSA, per germline. The CDR3 extends over 16 amino acids. CDR3 in amino acids: CASSLALAGGPGEQFF. The CDR3 bases are TGTGCCAGCAGCTTAGCTCTAGCGGGGGGGCCAGGGGAGCAGTTCTTC.

V is TRBV12-3 or TRBV12-4 and J is TRBJ2-1; tentatively, D is TRBD2 (7 bases). The CDR3 runs to 12 residues. V was cut by 6 bases and J by 8 bases, with 11 bases left in between. This chain's CDR3 is CASSRGADEQFF. DNA of the CDR3: TGTGCCAGCAGCCGGGGGGCCGATGAGCAGTTCTTC.

J is TRBJ1-4 and V is TRBV6-5; 9 bases line up with TRBD1. V trimming: 4 bases; J trimming: 7 bases; junction bases outside the gene matches: 7. The CDR3 is made up of 15 amino acids. Germline values: CDR1 MNHEY, CDR2 SVGAGI. The CDR3 spells CASSSRGQGGEKLFF. The CDR3 DNA follows: TGTGCCAGCAGTTCGCGGGGACAGGGCGGTGAAAAACTGTTTTTT.

The rearrangement joins TRBV30 to TRBJ2-7, with TRBD1 matching over 9 bases. V trimming: 3 bases; J trimming: 4 bases; junction bases outside the gene matches: 10. Germline lookup yields CDR1 GTSNPN and CDR2 SVGIG (reference sequence). The CDR3 spans 15 residues. CDR3 protein: CAWSDRGLGGYEQYF. CDR3 sequence (DNA): TGTGCCTGGAGCGACAGGGGGTTGGGAGGGTACGAGCAGTACTTC.

The chain combines TRBV29-1 with TRBJ2-1, with TRBD2 matching 11 bases. The V gene end was trimmed by 4 bases and the J gene end by 8 bases; junction bases not matched to a gene: 7. This CDR3 spans 14 amino acids. CDR1 and CDR2 (germline): SQVTM, ANQGSEA. The CDR3: CSVVDSGRAHEQFF. In nucleotides, the CDR3 is TGCAGCGTTGTGGATAGCGGGAGGGCCCATGAGCAGTTCTTC.

The V and J genes are TRBV5-6 and TRBJ2-2, with D tentatively TRBD2 (6 bases). CDR1 and CDR2 (germline): SGHDT, YYEEEE. V was clipped by 1 base and J by 6 bases, with 7 bases between them. The CDR3 is made up of 13 amino acids. CDR3 region: CASSLWGAGELFF. In nucleotides, the CDR3 is TGTGCCAGCAGCTTGTGGGGGGCCGGGGAGCTGTTTTTT.